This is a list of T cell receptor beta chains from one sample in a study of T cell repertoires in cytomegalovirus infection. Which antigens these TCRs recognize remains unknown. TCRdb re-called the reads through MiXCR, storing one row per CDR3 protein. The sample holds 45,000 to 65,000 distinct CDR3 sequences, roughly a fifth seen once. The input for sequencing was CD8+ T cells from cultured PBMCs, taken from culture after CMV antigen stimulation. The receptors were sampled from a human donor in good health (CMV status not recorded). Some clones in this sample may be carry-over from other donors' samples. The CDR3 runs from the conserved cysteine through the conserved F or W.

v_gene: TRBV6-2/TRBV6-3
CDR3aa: CASSFERSYEQYF

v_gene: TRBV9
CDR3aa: CASSVDPRDRRSGANVLTF

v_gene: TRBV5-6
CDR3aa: CASSLEYGGAYEQYF

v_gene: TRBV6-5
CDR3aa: CARRKTGTTNTEAFF

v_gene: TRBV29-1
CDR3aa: CSVLASSDSNQPQHF

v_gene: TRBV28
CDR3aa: CASSLATNTGELFF

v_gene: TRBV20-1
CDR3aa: CSAKSDFMNTEAFF

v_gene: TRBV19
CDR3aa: CASSQGVYEQYF

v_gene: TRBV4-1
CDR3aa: CASSQESGVEPQHF

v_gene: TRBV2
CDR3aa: CASTGRGSGPLDGNQPQHF

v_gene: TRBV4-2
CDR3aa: CASSQDLASVDNEQFF

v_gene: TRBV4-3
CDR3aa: CASSQHRNTEAFF

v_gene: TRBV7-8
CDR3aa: CASSSGAGLSYEQYF

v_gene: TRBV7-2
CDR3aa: CASSSIGADEQYF

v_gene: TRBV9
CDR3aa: CASSVNRQGSNEQYF

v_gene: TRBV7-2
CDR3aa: CASSPRGAGGLTSYEQYF

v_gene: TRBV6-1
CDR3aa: CASSEFLGSLNTEAFF

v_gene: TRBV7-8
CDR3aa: CASSLGRGNNQPQHF

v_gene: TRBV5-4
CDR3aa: CASSLSEDTEAFF

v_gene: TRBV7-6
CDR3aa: CASSLALAGGNEKLFF

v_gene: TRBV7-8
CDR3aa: CASSLWGDRDQPQHF

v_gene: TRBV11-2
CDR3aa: CASSLIDLGGYGYTF

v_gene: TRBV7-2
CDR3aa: CASSPSTDTQYF

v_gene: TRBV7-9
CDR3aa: CASRSGQSYEQYF

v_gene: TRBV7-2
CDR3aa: CASSHGTGGTEAFF

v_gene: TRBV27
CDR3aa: CASTGGRLNTEAFF

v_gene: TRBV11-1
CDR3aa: CASGYGGVNEQFF

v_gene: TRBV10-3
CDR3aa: CAISESGVNEKLFF

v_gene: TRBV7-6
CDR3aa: CASSLEGRGTQYF

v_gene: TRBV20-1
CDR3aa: CSAETGAAYEQYF

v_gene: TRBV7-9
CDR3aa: CASSWADRTAANYGYTF

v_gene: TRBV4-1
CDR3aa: CASSQRRPARTYEKLFF

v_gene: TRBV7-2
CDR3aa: CASSLAGASTDTQYF

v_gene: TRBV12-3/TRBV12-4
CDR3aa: CASSGQGAEGTEAFF

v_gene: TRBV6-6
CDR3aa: CASSLRDRVTDTQYF

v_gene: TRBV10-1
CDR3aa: CASSDSPSTDTQYF

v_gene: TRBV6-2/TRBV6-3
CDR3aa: CASRHRGGETQYF

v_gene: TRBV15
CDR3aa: CATSRPWGEVRDEQFF

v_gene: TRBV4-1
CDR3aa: CASSHEVMNTEAFF

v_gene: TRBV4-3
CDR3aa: CASSLHDSYANEKLFF

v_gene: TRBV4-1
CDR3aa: CASSQGLGRQYEQYF

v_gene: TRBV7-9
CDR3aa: CASSEQGAGTDTQYF

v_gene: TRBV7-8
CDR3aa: CASSPRIGQGEDEQFF

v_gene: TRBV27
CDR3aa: CASSLSLGTQPYEQYF

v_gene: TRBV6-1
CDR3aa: CASRDRGDNEQFF

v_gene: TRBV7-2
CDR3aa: CASSLDEYEQYF

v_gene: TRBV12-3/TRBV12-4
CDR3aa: CASRKGGALNGYTF

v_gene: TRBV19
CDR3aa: CASSTQDGLHEETQYF

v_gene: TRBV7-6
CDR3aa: CASSPPPRGTGDNEQFF

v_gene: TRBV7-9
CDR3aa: CASSPRVYEQYF

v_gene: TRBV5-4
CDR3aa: CASSLESTGSYEQYF

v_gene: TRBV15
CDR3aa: CATSRDRAILRPQHF

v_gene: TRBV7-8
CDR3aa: CASSPRQGTNEKLFF

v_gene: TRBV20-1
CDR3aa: CSARPRTETYGYTF